Listed below are T cell receptor beta chains from one sample, sequenced in a study of blood T cell repertoires in COVID-19. Profiled with immunoSEQ multiplex PCR; TCRdb holds only in-frame clones, not every one. This sample has tens of thousands of clones, with about 85% found just once. The sequencing input was peripheral blood. The receptors come from a man aged 65 to 79 with acute or convalescent COVID-19. Both conserved end residues are part of each CDR3. Fields, in order: CDR3 length, V gene, D gene, CDR3 protein. D genes are given only for firm matches.

length: 15
V: TRBV18
D: .
CDR3: CASSSQGDGRGEQYF

length: 14
V: TRBV7-3
D: .
CDR3: CASSLKAGETEAFF

length: 15
V: TRBV9
D: TRBD2
CDR3: CASSAGAGAVGEQYF

length: 15
V: TRBV5-7
D: .
CDR3: CASSFWASSNQPQHF

length: 13
V: TRBV29-1
D: .
CDR3: CSVVGGMGTEAFF

length: 13
V: TRBV12-3/TRBV12-4
D: TRBD2
CDR3: CASSLRGVETQYF

length: 17
V: TRBV4-3
D: .
CDR3: CASSQDLWGLGDTEAFF

length: 15
V: TRBV28
D: .
CDR3: CASSANSGEPSPLHF

length: 13
V: TRBV27
D: .
CDR3: CASSSLAPNEQFF

length: 14
V: TRBV29-1
D: TRBD1
CDR3: CSVGKQGARNEQFF

length: 15
V: TRBV6-5
D: .
CDR3: CASTSLGAGANVLTF

length: 14
V: TRBV28
D: .
CDR3: CASMTAGLTGELFF

length: 14
V: TRBV5-1
D: TRBD1
CDR3: CASSLGQGADTQYF

length: 13
V: TRBV29-1
D: TRBD1
CDR3: CSVRTGPGSEQYF

length: 15
V: TRBV29-1
D: TRBD2
CDR3: CSVVSGRDGQNEQFF

length: 15
V: TRBV20-1
D: TRBD2
CDR3: CSASSGSRGGGEQYF

length: 17
V: TRBV2
D: .
CDR3: CASNLLGRELSTDTQYF

length: 17
V: TRBV18
D: TRBD1
CDR3: CASSPGTGPSSGNTIYF

length: 16
V: TRBV6-2/TRBV6-3
D: .
CDR3: CASSYSEGSGTDTQYF

length: 16
V: TRBV6-2/TRBV6-3
D: TRBD2
CDR3: CASSYSTSGRNNEQFF

length: 19
V: TRBV18
D: TRBD1
CDR3: CASSPQGGGQGVNTGELFF

length: 14
V: TRBV5-1
D: .
CDR3: CASMWTDSTDTQYF

length: 13
V: TRBV28
D: TRBD1
CDR3: CASRAGGVYGYTF

length: 14
V: TRBV7-2
D: .
CDR3: CASSPTPAGTEAFF

length: 15
V: TRBV5-1
D: .
CDR3: CASSFGGVPGDTQYF

length: 15
V: TRBV19
D: .
CDR3: CASNWGWDSNQPQHF

length: 16
V: TRBV19
D: .
CDR3: CASRKPPGQGNQPQHF

length: 17
V: TRBV5-1
D: .
CDR3: CASSPPGSGGTRGELFF

length: 14
V: TRBV19
D: TRBD2
CDR3: CASDDGGSRETQYF